This T cell receptor (beta chain) was observed in a study of CD8+ T cells in alopecia areata. Stated treatment: oral pan-JAK inhibitor, 5-10 mg twice daily. It was cDNA, reverse transcribed from extracted RNA, that served as the sequencing template. Generated by immunoSEQ multiplex PCR, the TCRdb table keeps only in-frame clones and is missing some. The table lists some 200,000 clones, under 60% of them singletons. V lost 7 bases and J lost 3, with 13 bases in between. Germline assignment: CDR1 MNHEY and CDR2 SMNVEV (reference sequence). The CDR3 sequence is 14 residues long. Here the sequenced sample was CD8+ T cells sorted from blood, taken at week 24, from a patient treated with tofacitinib. The clonotype comes from a human donor with alopecia areata. This chain connects TRBV27 to TRBJ1-5; D call uncertain. CDR3 nucleotides: TGTGCCAGCACTGAAGGACGCCTCAATCAGCCCCAGCATTTT. The encoded protein is CASTEGRLNQPQHF.